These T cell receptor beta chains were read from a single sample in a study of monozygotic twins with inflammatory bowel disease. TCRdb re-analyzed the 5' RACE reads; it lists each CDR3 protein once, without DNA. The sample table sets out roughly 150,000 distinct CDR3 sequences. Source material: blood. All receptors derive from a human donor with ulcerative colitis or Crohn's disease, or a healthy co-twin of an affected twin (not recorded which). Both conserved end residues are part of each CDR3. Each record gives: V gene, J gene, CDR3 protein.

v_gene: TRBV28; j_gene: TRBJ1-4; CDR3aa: CASRLQGLNEKLFF
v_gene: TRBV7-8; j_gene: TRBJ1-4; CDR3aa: CASSLTEDPATNEKLFF
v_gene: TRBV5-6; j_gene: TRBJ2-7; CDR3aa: CASGFQGQGAYEQYF
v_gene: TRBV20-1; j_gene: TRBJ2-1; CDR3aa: CSAYSGSLYNEQFF
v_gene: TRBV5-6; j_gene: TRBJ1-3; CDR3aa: CASSSRLFKGNTIYF
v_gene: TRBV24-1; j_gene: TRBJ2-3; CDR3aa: CATSEAGPSTDTQYF
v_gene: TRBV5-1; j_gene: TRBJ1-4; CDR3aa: CASSLSGRNEKLFF
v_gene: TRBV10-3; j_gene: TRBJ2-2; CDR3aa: CAISESRVSGELFF
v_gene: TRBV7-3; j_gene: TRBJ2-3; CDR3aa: CASSLAGTSTDTQYF
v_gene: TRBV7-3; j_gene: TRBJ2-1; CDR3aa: CASSLTGGYNEQFF
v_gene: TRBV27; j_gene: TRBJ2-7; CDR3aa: CASSFWGREGYEQYF
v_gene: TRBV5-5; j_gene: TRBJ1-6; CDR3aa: CASSSRDRLNSPLHF
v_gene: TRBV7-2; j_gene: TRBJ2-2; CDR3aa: CASSLRGGFDTGELFF
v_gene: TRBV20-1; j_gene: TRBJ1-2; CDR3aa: CSARRGGAGYGYTF
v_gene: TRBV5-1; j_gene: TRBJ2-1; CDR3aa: CASSLDGNFWGNEQFF
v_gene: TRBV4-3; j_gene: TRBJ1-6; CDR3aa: CASSQDQYSPLHF
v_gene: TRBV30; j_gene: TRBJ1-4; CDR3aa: CAWRATRGEKLFF
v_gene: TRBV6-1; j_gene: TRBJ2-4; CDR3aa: CASSLGEPLAKNIQYF
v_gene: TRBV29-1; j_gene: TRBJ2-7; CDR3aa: CSAKPSGRSGQYF
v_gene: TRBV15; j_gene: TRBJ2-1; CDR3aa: CATNKGRNNEQFF
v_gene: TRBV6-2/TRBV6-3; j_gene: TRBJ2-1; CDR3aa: CASSYPLLAGESYNEQFF
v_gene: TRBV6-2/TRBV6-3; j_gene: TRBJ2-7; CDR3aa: CASSYSTSGAYEQYF
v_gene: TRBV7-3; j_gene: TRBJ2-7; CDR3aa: CASSLAGGLDEQYF
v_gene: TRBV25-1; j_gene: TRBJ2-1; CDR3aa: CASSEFGHSYNEQFF
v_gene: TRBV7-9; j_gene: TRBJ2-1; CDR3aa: CASSLQGIGEQFF
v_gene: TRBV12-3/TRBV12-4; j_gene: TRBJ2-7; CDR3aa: CASSLIAGAGEYYEQYF
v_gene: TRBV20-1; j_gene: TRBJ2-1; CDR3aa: CSARDSVGGRGRFF
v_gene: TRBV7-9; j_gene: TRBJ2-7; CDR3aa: CASSLVGFYEQNF
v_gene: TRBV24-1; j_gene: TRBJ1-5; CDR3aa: CATSDPGQGEQPQHF
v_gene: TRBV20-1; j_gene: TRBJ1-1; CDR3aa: CSARDRPSSTEAFF
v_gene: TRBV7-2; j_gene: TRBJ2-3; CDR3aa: CASSTGLAGEADTQYF
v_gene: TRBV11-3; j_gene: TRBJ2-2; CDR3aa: CASSPEPGTGGSTGELFF
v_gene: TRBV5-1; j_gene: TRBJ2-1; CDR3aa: CASSPIGSPSYNEQFF
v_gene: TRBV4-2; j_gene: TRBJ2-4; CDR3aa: CASSQGANIQYF
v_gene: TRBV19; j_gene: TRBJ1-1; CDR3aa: CASSRPGHMNTEAFF
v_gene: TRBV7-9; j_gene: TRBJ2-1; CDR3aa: CASSFAGINEQFF
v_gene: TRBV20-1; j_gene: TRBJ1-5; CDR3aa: CSVGQLVSQPQHF